These 3 T cell receptor beta chains originate from one sample sequenced in a study of cytomegalovirus exposure and HLA in healthy donors. PCR primers comprised 60 Vbeta and 13 Jbeta primers. The assay was immunoSEQ multiplex PCR, and TCRdb's table has in-frame clones only and misses some. The data hold about 140,000 clones, with approximately 83% observed a single time. Sequences were obtained from PBMCs. These receptors originate from a man in his forties or fifties in good health and CMV-seronegative.

DNA of the CDR3: TGTGCCAGCAGCTCAAGGACTAGCGGGGGTAGCTCCTACGAGCAGTACTTC. Its protein is CASSSRTSGGSSYEQYF. The chain uses TRBV7-2 and TRBJ2-7; 13 bases align to TRBD2. The ends lost 4 bases at V and 0 bases at J; junction bases unmatched: 6. CDR1 and CDR2 from the germline V gene are SGHTA and FQGNSA. The CDR3 consists of 17 residues. The complete variable domain, with remaining parts taken from reference TRBV7-2 and TRBJ2-7, reads GAGVSQSPSNKVTEKGKDVELRCDPISGHTALYWYRQSLGQGLEFLIYFQGNSAPDKSGLPSDRFSAERTGGSVSTLTIQRTQQEDSAVYLCASSSRTSGGSSYEQYFGPGTRLTVT.

This chain connects TRBV6-5 to TRBJ1-2; D perhaps matches TRBD1 (5 bases). The CDR3 is made up of 14 amino acids. CDR1 MNHEY and CDR2 SVGAGI come from the germline V gene. V was clipped by 6 bases and J by 7 bases, with 18 bases between them. The CDR3: CASSPDSRSSGYTF. The CDR3 coding sequence is TGTGCCAGCAGCCCCGACAGCCGGTCCTCTGGCTACACCTTC.

The CDR3: CASSLGQGAAGELFF. The CDR3 DNA follows: TGTGCCAGCAGCTTGGGACAGGGGGCTGCCGGGGAGCTGTTTTTT. V and J are TRBV5-6 and TRBJ2-2, with 10 bases identical to TRBD1. This CDR3 comprises 15 residues. Germline-derived CDR1 and CDR2 are SGHDT and YYEEEE. Germline trimming cut 0 bases from V and 6 bases from J; bases unmatched to any gene: 2.